What follows are 15 T cell receptor beta chains derived from one specimen sequenced in a study of OX40 agonist ivuxolimab in advanced cancers. This table comes from immunoSEQ multiplex PCR, and its TCRdb copy is limited to in-frame clones, with some not included. Of about 58,000 clones listed, over 70% are singletons. Sequences were derived from CD4+ or CD8+ T cells sorted from blood, sampled in a trial of the OX40 agonist ivuxolimab. The receptor set was obtained from an adult with an advanced solid tumor such as melanoma, head and neck, liver or kidney cancer.

V is TRBV6-6 and J is TRBJ1-4, with 7 bases that match TRBD1. The CDR3 runs to 14 residues. The germline CDR1 and CDR2 sequences are MNHNY and SVGAGI (reference sequence). The V gene end was trimmed by 7 bases and the J gene end by 8 bases; junction bases not matched to a gene: 10. CDR3 nucleotides: TGTGCCAGCACTCAGGAGGGGGCTGTGGAAAAACTGTTTTTT. It translates to CASTQEGAVEKLFF.

This chain joins TRBV5-1 and TRBJ2-2; D is ambiguous. Germline CDR1 reads SGHRS; CDR2 reads YFSETQ. There are 17 residues in the CDR3. V was clipped by 1 base and J by 1 base, with 14 bases between them. CDR3 DNA: TGCGCCAGCAGCTTGATGAGCCCAGGCCAGAACACCGGGGAGCTGTTTTTT. Translating gives CASSLMSPGQNTGELFF.

The chain combines TRBV19 with TRBJ1-5; possibly TRBD1 for D (5 bases). This CDR3 is 16 amino acids long. The germline V gene encodes CDR1 LNHDA and CDR2 SQIVND (reference sequence). V dropped 3 bases and J dropped 0 bases, with 12 bases sitting between them. The CDR3, as DNA: TGTGCCAGTAGTATTGTACAGGAGTATAGCAATCAGCCCCAGCATTTT. The encoded protein is CASSIVQEYSNQPQHF.

In this sample, this clone turned up once. The junction does not match germline at one end; this may be a read error. The chain couples TRBV19 to TRBJ2-2; 10 bases fit TRBD2. CDR3 length equals 17 residues. Germline-derived CDR1 and CDR2 are LNHDA and SQIVND (reference sequence). CDR3 protein: CAGSVDLAGVVTGELFF. DNA for the CDR3: TGTGCCGGTAGTGTGGACCTAGCGGGAGTGGTGACCGGGGAGCTGTTTTTT.

This rearrangement joins TRBV18 to TRBJ1-5, with D tentatively TRBD1 (6 bases). V lost 2 bases and J 5 bases, leaving 10 bases between the germline ends. This CDR3 is built from 14 residues. Germline V gene sequence: CDR1 KGHSH, CDR2 LQKENI. Here the CDR3 DNA reads TGTGCCAGCTCACCAAACAGGGATGATCAGCCCCAGCATTTT. As protein: CASSPNRDDQPQHF.

The chain has TRBV9 and TRBJ2-5; 12 bases are shared with TRBD2. The CDR3 extends over 14 amino acids. Germline assignment: CDR1 SGDLS and CDR2 YYNGEE. V lost 3 bases and J lost 5; bases outside the gene matches: 2. CDR3: CASSGTSGIETQYF. CDR3 nucleotides: TGTGCCAGCAGCGGGACTAGCGGGATTGAGACCCAGTACTTC.

The gene calls are TRBV4-3 and TRBJ2-1; no clear D. Trimming took off 1 base at V and 4 bases at J, with 5 bases between the two ends. In germline, CDR1 is LGHNA, CDR2 YSLEER. The CDR3 runs 13 residues. The CDR3 DNA reads TGCGCCAGCAGCCAAGTCATGTACAATGAGCAGTTCTTC. Its translation is CASSQVMYNEQFF.

The V call is TRBV5-3, the J call TRBJ2-3, with TRBD2 identical over 11 bases. TRBV5-3 qualifies as an ORF whose function is uncertain. V shed 6 bases and J 4 bases; nucleotides not matched to a gene: 7. This CDR3 region has 15 residues. For the CDR3, the DNA is TGTGCCAGAAAAGGGGGGACTAGCGGACCAGATACGCAGTATTTT. Its translation is CARKGGTSGPDTQYF.

The chain has TRBV5-1 and TRBJ2-7, with D possibly matching TRBD2 (5 bases). The CDR3 has 14 amino acids. V lost 2 bases and J 2 bases, leaving 11 bases between the germline ends. CDR1 SGHRS and CDR2 YFSETQ come from the germline V gene. The CDR3 DNA follows: TGCGCCAGCAGCTTCGAAAACGGGGCCTACGAGCAGTACTTC. It specifies CASSFENGAYEQYF.

The chain employs TRBV15 and TRBJ1-1, with 7 bases aligning to TRBD1. With 7 bases clipped from V and 3 bases from J, the junction kept 5 bases outside the gene matches. The V gene's germline CDR1 is LNHNV and CDR2 YYDKDF (reference sequence). The CDR3 is made up of 13 amino acids. Here the CDR3 DNA reads TGTGCCACCACGCTCCAGGGGGACACTGAAGCTTTCTTT. This encodes CATTLQGDTEAFF.

The V gene is TRBV27, the J gene TRBJ2-7, with 7 nucleotides matching TRBD1. The germline V gene has CDR1 MNHEY and CDR2 SMNVEV (reference sequence). V dropped 8 bases and J dropped 0; count of bases not matched to a gene: 7. This CDR3 has 14 amino acids. CDR3 sequence (DNA): TGTGCCAGCGCTAGGGACAGCTACTCCTACGAGCAGTACTTC. Translation gives CASARDSYSYEQYF.

Comments on this clone: One end of the junction varies from germline; a read error may be responsible. In the same sample, other DNA sequences code for this CDR3. This chain links TRBV29-1 with TRBJ1-1; D remains ambiguous. Germline V gene lookup returns CDR1 SQVTM and CDR2 ANQGSEA. The CDR3 is 10 amino acids. This chain's CDR3 is CSAADTEAFF. The CDR3 DNA reads TGCAGCGCTGCAGACACCGAAGCTTTCTTT.

The chain combines TRBV29-1 with TRBJ1-4, with 8 positions matching TRBD1. CDR3 length: 12 residues. Germline-derived CDR1 and CDR2 are SQVTM and ANQGSEA. V lost 5 bases and J lost 7; bases outside the gene matches: 3. The CDR3 DNA follows: TGCAGCGTTCGTACAGGGGGTGAAAAACTGTTTTTT. Translated: CSVRTGGEKLFF.

V and J are TRBV19 and TRBJ1-2; D is unresolved. Trimming left V 2 bases short and J 8 bases short, with 12 bases between. The CDR3 spans 13 residues. In germline, CDR1 is LNHDA, CDR2 SQIVND (reference sequence). The CDR3 is CASSILSGQGYTF. CDR3 nucleotide sequence: TGTGCCAGTAGTATATTGTCAGGCCAGGGCTACACCTTC.

This sequence joins TRBV28 and TRBJ2-7, with TRBD2 matching 7 bases. V was clipped by 5 bases and J by 2 bases; unmatched bases: 3. This CDR3 is 13 amino acids long. Looked up from germline, CDR1 is MDHEN and CDR2 is SYDVKM. The CDR3 nucleotides are TGTGCCAGCAGTCTTAGCGGGCCCTACGAGCAGTACTTC. As protein: CASSLSGPYEQYF.